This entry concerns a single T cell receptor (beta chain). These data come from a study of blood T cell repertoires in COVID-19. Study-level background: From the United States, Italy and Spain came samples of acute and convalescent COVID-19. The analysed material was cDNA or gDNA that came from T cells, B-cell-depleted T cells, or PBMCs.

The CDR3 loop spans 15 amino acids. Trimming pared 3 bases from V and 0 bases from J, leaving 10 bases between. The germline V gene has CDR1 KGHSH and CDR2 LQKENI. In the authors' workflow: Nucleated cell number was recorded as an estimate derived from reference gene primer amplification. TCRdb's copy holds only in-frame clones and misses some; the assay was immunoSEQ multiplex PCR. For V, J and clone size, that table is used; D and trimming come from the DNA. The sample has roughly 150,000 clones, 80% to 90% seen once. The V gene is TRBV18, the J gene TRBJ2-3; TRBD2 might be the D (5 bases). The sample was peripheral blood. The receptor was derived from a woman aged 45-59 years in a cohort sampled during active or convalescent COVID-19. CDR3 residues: CASSPRELSTDTQYF. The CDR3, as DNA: TGTGCCAGCTCACCTCGGGAACTTAGCACAGATACGCAGTATTTT.